This T cell receptor (beta chain) emerged from a study of T cell repertoires in cytomegalovirus infection. Study details: Recently identified HLA-C-restricted CMV epitopes were among the peptides used. Signatures in public TCR beta sequences pointed to both CMV infection and matching HLA type. General study points: Cumulative public TCR beta family frequency identified CMV carriers with the relevant HLA.

MiXCR, run by TCRdb on the reads, gives a single entry per CDR3 protein. This table holds approximately 910,000 distinct CDR3 sequences, approximately 33% found once. The germline V gene encodes CDR1 SEHNR and CDR2 FQNEAQ (reference sequence). Trimming left V 7 bases short and J 6 bases short, with 12 bases between. CDR3 length equals 13 residues. This clonotype was counted between two and nine times. Its target is unknown. The material was cultured CD8+ T cells from PBMCs, obtained from culture after CMV antigen stimulation. The clonotype originates from a human donor in good health (CMV status not recorded). Some clones in this sample may be carry-over from other donors' samples. V usage is TRBV7-9 and J usage is TRBJ2-2; D uncertain. The DNA of the CDR3 is TGTGCCAGCATCCAGGACCCTTCCGGGGAGCTGTTTTTT. This translates into CASIQDPSGELFF.